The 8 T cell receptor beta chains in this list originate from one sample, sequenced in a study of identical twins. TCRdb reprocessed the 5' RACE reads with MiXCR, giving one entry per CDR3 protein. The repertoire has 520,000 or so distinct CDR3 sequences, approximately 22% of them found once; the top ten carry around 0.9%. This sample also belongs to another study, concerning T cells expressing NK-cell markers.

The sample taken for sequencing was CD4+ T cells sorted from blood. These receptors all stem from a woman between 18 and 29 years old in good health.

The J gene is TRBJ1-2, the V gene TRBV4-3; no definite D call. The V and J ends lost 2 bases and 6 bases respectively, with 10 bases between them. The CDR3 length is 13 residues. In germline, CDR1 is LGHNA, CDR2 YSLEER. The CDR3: CASSQRLWDGYTF. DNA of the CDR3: TGCGCCAGCAGCCAAAGACTCTGGGATGGCTACACCTTC.

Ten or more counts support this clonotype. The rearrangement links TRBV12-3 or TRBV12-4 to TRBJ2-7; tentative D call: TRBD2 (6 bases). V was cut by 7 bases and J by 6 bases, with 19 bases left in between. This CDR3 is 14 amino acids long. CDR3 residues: CASTRRDGGVEQYF. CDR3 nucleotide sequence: TGTGCCAGCACCAGGAGGGACGGAGGAGTCGAGCAGTACTTC.

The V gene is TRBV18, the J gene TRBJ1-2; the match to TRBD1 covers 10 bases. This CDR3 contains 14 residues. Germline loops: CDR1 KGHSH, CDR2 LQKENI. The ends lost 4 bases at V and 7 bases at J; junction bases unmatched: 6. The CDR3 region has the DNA TGTGCCAGCTCACGGGACAGGGGAGGCAGTGGCTACACCTTC. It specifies CASSRDRGGSGYTF. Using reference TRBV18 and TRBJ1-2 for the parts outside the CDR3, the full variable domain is NAGVMQNPRHLVRRRGQEARLRCSPMKGHSHVYWYRQLPEEGLKFMVYLQKENIIDESGMPKERFSAEFPKEGPSILRIQQVVRGDSAAYFCASSRDRGGSGYTFGSGTRLTVV.

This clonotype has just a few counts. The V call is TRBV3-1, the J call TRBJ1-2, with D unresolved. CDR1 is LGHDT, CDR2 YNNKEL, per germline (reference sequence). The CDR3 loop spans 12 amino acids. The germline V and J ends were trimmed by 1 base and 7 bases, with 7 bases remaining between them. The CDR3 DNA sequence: TGTGCCAGCAGCCAAGGAGGGTCTGGCTACACCTTC. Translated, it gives CASSQGGSGYTF. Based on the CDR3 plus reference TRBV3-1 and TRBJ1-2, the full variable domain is DTAVSQTPKYLVTQMGNDKSIKCEQNLGHDTMYWYKQDSKKFLKIMFSYNNKELIINETVPNRFSPKSPDKAHLNLHINSLELGDSAVYFCASSQGGSGYTFGSGTRLTVV.

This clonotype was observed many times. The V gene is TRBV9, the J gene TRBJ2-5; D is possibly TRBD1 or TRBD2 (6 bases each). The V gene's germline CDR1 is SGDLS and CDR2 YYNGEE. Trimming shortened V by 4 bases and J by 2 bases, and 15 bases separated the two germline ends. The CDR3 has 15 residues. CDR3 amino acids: CASSPSRGGQETQYF. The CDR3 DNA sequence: TGTGCCAGCAGCCCCTCTCGAGGGGGGCAAGAGACCCAGTACTTC.

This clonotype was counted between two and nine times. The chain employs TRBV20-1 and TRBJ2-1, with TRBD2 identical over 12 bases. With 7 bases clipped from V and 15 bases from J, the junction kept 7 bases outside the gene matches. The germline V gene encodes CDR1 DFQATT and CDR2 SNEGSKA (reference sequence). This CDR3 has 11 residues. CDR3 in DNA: TGCAGTGGACTAGCGGGAGTAGTCCGGTTCTTC. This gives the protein CSGLAGVVRFF.

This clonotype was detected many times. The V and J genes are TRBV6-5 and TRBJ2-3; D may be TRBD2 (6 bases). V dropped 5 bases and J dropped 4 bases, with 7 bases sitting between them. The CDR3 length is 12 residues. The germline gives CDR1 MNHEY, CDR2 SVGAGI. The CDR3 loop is CASSGGPDTQYF. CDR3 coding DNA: TGTGCCAGCAGTGGAGGGCCAGATACGCAGTATTTT.

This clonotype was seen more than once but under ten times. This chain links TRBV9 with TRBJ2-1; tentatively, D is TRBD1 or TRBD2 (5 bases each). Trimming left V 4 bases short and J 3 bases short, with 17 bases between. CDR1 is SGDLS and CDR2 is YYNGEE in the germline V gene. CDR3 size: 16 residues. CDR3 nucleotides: TGTGCCAGCAGCCCACAGATCCGGGGCGACTACAATGAGCAGTTCTTC. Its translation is CASSPQIRGDYNEQFF.